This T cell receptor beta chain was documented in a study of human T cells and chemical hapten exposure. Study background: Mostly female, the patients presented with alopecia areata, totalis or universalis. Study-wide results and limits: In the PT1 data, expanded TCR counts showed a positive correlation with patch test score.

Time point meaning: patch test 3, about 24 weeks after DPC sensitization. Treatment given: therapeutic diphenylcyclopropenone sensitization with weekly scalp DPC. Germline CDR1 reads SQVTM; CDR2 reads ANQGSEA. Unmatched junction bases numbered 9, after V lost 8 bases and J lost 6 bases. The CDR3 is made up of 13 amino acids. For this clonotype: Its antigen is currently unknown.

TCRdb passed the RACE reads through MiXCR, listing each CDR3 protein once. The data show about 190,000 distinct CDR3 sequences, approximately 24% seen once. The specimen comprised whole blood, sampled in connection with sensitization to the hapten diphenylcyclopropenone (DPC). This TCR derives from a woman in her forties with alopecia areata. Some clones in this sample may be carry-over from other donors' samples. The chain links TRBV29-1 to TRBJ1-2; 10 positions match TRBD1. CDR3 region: CSSSTGGVHGYTF. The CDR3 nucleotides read TGCAGCTCCTCGACAGGGGGCGTTCATGGCTACACCTTC. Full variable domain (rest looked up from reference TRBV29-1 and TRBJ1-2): SAVISQKPSRDICQRGTSLTIQCQVDSQVTMMFWYRQQPGQSLTLIATANQGSEATYESGFVIDKFPISRPNLTFSTLTVSNMSPEDSSIYLCSSSTGGVHGYTFGSGTRLTVV.